This record concerns one T cell receptor (beta chain) sequence. This receptor's antigen is unknown. There are no base qualities to consult, and no much larger clone falls within one base. This entry is derived from a study of brain T cells in children with intractable seizures (dated by TCRdb to the early 2020s). Context from the whole study: As a first screen for immune gene transcripts, resected brain tissue from approximately 49 pediatric epilepsy surgery cases was run on a NanoString immunology panel. Of the approximately 12 selected surgery cases, pre-surgery blood was also sequenced for eight, so four had brain tissue only.

TCR beta chain sequences were generated from genomic DNA using the immunoSEQ assay. In the authors' own workflow: CDR3 sequences that did not begin with the conserved framework cysteine at position 104 were removed manually. Clonality was calculated as one minus the normalized Shannon's Diversity Index, with values ranging from 0 (maximal diversity) to 1 (oligoclonal). Differences in the frequency of the same CDR3 between samples, such as brain versus blood, were assessed with chi-squared comparison-of-proportions tests. Public clonotypes were identified by searching immuneACCESS, and similarity to known antiviral clonotypes was assessed with the VDJdb browser. As stored in TCRdb, this immuneACCESS dataset retains in-frame rearrangements with V and J assigned. A fraction of the clones does not appear; measured against another copy, unresolved V genes explain less than half of the discrepancy, and the remainder lacks a known reason. V and J calls and clone size are as listed in that table; D and trimming were resolved from the DNA. This sample comprises about 340,000 clones, roughly 92% of them detected only once. Under 7% of the sample goes to the ten largest clones.

This specimen's time point label, per the study, means: blood from clinic visit 5 months post-surgery; TSC patient then seizure free. The surgery cases that showed the highest brain T cell transcript signatures were chosen for TCR beta chain sequencing of brain tissue, and of blood when it was available. Prior to surgery, the patients had been treated with at least one anti-epileptic drug. The TCR-sequenced patients were children whose drug-resistant epilepsy was caused by tuberous sclerosis complex, focal cortical dysplasia, Rasmussen encephalitis or hemimegalencephaly. Bulk genomic DNA was extracted from unsorted brain tissue and whole blood with the Monarch genomic DNA purification kit. Summary of the overall study and its limitations: Sequencing depth differed between pre- and post-surgery blood, so clones missing from the pre-surgery sample may reflect undersampling. The patients' HCMV serostatus was not known, and viral specificity was inferred solely from CDR3 sequence similarity.

The sample here was peripheral blood, taken 4 to 6 months after surgery. The receptor comes from a boy younger than two with tuberous sclerosis and intractable seizures.

The CDR3 region reads CSVGGLAGNNEQFF. DNA sequence: TGCAGCGTAGGGGGACTAGCGGGTAATAATGAGCAGTTCTTC. The sequence links TRBV29-1 to TRBJ2-1; TRBD2 aligns with 12 central bases. The germline V gene supplies CDR1 SQVTM and CDR2 ANQGSEA. For this chain, trimming is 6 bases at the V end and 7 bases at the J end, and the number of junction bases without a gene match is 7. The CDR3 runs 14 amino acids, cysteine and phenylalanine included. CDR3 DNA only is kept here, 42 bases in frame from base 1.